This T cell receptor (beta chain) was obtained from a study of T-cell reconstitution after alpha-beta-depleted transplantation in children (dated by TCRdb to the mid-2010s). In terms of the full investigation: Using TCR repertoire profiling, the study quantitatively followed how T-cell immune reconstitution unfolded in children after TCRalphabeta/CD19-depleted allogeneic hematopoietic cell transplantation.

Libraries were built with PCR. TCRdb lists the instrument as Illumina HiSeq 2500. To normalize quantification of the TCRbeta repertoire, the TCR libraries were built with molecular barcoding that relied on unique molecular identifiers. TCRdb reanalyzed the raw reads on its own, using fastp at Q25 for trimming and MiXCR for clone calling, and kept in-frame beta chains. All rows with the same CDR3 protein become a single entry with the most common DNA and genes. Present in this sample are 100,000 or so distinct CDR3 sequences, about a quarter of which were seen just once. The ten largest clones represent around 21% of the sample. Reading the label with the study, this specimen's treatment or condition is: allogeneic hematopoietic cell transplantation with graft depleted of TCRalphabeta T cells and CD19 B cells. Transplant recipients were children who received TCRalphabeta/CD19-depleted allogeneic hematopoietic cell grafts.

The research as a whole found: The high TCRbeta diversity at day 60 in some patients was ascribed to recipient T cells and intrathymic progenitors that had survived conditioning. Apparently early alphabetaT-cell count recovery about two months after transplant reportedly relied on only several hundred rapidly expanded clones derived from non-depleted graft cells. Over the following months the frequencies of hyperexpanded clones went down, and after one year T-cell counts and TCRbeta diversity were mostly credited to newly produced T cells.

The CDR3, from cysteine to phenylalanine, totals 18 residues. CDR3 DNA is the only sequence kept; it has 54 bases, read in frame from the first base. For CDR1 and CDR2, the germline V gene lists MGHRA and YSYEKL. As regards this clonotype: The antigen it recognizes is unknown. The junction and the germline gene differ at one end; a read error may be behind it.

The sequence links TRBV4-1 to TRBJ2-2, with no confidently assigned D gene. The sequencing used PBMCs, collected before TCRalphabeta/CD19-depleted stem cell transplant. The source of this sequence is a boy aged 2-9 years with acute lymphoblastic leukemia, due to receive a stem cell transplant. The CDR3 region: CASGQPPLFVEDTGELFF. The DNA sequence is TGCGCCAGCGGCCAGCCTCCTCTATTCGTGGAAGACACCGGGGAGCTGTTTTTT.